The clone carrying this T cell receptor beta chain has more than one count but fewer than ten. Its specificity is not known. The data stem from a study of beta chain features in type 1 diabetes. Study details: In age, gender and cell yields, patients were similar to healthy donors.

Broader study findings: Patients' naive, central memory and regulatory TCRB repertoires appeared more alike than those of healthy donors. Diminished insertions and augmented deletions at VDJ junctions characterized type 1 diabetes patients.

This CDR3 has 15 residues. The V end was cut by 3 bases, the J end by 4 bases, with 14 bases between. Germline V gene lookup returns CDR1 MNHNS and CDR2 SASEGT. Isolated RNA was reverse transcribed in full, so expressed TCRB transcripts were sequenced. Sequencing used immunoSEQ multiplex PCR; TCRdb keeps in-frame clones, though not all of them. The sample includes hundreds of thousands of clones, around a sixth of them seen just once. J is TRBJ2-3 and V is TRBV6-1; tentative D call: TRBD1 (7 bases). This clonotype originated in a woman in her late teens or twenties in good health. The specimen was naive CD4+ T cells from blood. DNA of the CDR3: TGTGCCAGCAGTGAGGGACCCAGGGGGGCAGATACGCAGTATTTT. As protein: CASSEGPRGADTQYF.